The entry below gives a single T cell receptor (beta chain) sequence along with its context. The antigen is unknown. The CDR3 has 16 amino acids. Germline CDR1 reads SGHRS; CDR2 reads YFSETQ. V lost 2 bases to trimming and J lost 5 bases; unmatched junction nucleotides: 8. Samples underwent the assay at deep level. Genomic DNA of each subset was evenly split across several immunoSEQ plates. Clones were read by immunoSEQ multiplex PCR, and TCRdb kept only the in-frame ones, dropping some. The table shows roughly 720,000 clones, with 80% to 95% occurring only once. With CCR7-negative CD45RA+ TemRA cells, CD45RO+ cells were combined in CD8 memory. This specimen belongs to a study of shared clonotypes between healthy human individuals. Study results and caveats: What rarefaction showed was incomplete sorted-subset sequencing despite large depth.

This chain uses TRBV5-1 with TRBJ2-3; 10 positions agree with TRBD2. This receptor was identified in a man between 18 and 35 years old in good health. Some clones in this sample may be carry-over from other donors' samples. The sequenced sample was memory CD8+ T cells from PBMCs. Subset here: CD45RO+ cells pooled with CCR7-negative TemRA cells. The CDR3 DNA reads TGCGCCAGCAGCTTCGAACTAGCGGGATTTGGAGATACGCAGTATTTT. This encodes CASSFELAGFGDTQYF.